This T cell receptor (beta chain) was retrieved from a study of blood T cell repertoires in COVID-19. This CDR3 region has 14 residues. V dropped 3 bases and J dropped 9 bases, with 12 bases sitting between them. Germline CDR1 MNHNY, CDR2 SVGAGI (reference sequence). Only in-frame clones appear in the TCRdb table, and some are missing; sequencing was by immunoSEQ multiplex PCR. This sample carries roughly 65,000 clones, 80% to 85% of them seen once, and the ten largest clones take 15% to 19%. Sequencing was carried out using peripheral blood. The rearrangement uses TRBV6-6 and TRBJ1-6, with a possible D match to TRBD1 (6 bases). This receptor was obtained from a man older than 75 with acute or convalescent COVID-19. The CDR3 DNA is TGTGCCAGCAGTTATAACAGGGTGGTTTCACCCCTCCACTTT. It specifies CASSYNRVVSPLHF.